This TCR beta chain was obtained from a study of cytotoxic CD8 clonotypes in ibrutinib-treated CLL (dated by TCRdb to the early 2020s). Background on the whole study: In this cohort, approximately 14 patients were treatment-naive and about a dozen were relapsed/refractory, while some 18 had unmutated IGHV. Partial responses were observed in 24 patients and complete responses in 2; after a median follow-up of around 68 months, remission was maintained in roughly 15 patients and progression was observed in roughly 12. The response samples were drawn at a median of roughly twelve months into treatment, with a range of roughly 6 to 40 months. Samples averaged approximately 250,000 productive templates and 90,000 to 100,000 productive rearrangements. Of the roughly 86 people in the trial, around 26 had longitudinal samples available. Cryopreserved peripheral blood mononuclear cells were collected before treatment, at response, and at either disease progression or sustained remission. All remission and progressive disease samples were collected while patients were still receiving ibrutinib. On the study overall, not on this receptor specifically: Public clonotypes were rare and either contracted or stayed stable during treatment, and the rise in clonality at ibrutinib response reflected the expansion of private clonotypes. At baseline, clonality was higher than in age-matched healthy donors and showed a strong correlation with circulating CD8+ T-cell counts. Lymph node repertoires were not examined, and the timing of sampling was not matched between patients in sustained remission and those whose disease progressed. At ibrutinib response clonality went up, during sustained remission it held steady, and at progression it dropped back toward baseline.

Cut back by 9 bases and 4 bases, the V and J ends lie 13 bases apart. The cysteine opens and the phenylalanine closes a CDR3 of 13 amino acids. This entry keeps only the CDR3 DNA: 39 bases, framed from base 1. Taken from the germline V gene, the CDR1 and CDR2 loops are MNHNS and SASEGT. Details on this clone: Its binding antigen is unknown. Base qualities are not at hand, and no much larger clone is one base apart.

The sample's time point label is to be understood as: progressive disease on ibrutinib. For TCR beta library preparation, approximately 2.2 micrograms of genomic DNA were isolated from cryopreserved PBMCs. High-throughput TCR beta sequencing was performed on longitudinal blood samples from CLL patients receiving ibrutinib monotherapy. The patients took part in an open-label, single-center phase 2 trial of ibrutinib monotherapy. The goal of deep resolution MiSeq sequencing was a depth between 1 in 1 million and 1 in 200,000 T cells, and coverage averaged 10x per clonotype. TCR beta libraries were generated with the immunoSEQ hsTCRB Kit. The paper's data handling went like this. ImmunoSEQ Data Assistant and ImmunoSEQ Analyzer were used for data analysis, and V, D and J genes were assigned according to IMGT definitions. Clonality was computed as one minus normalized Shannon entropy of productive rearrangement frequencies, ranging from 0 to 1. Public clonotype analysis was restricted to overrepresented clonotypes comprising at least 0.05% of each patient's repertoire. Fewer than 15 repertoires from age-matched healthy donors, obtained from immuneACCESS, served as clonality controls. In TCRdb, the immuneACCESS table is reduced to in-frame sequences with V and J assigned. These tables do not hold every clone; where another copy was compared, an unresolved V gene accounts for under half, and the others remain unexplained. D and trimming were read from the DNA, whereas the V and J calls and clone size are those reported in that table. The sample contains 150,000 to 200,000 clones, 70% to 90% of them found a single time. The top ten clones comprise approximately 3% of the sample.

This TCR was sampled from a human donor with chronic lymphocytic leukemia. Sequenced here: PBMCs, sampled at disease progression, from a patient treated with ibrutinib. The chain is encoded by TRBV6-1 joined to TRBJ1-5; the D gene assignment is ambiguous. The DNA reads as follows: TGTGCCAGTGGGCTGCAAATAAATCAGCCCCAGCATTTT. Its amino acids are CASGLQINQPQHF.